This T cell receptor (beta chain) is drawn from a study of blood T cell repertoires in COVID-19. Germline-derived CDR1 and CDR2 are SGHRS and YFSETQ. This CDR3 contains 14 residues. Trimming shortened V by 0 bases and J by 5 bases, and 9 bases separated the two germline ends. Profiling relied on immunoSEQ multiplex PCR, and the TCRdb table lists in-frame clones only, not all of them. This table holds about 200,000 clones, around 82% found once. This receptor was taken from a woman between 70 and 85 years old with acute or convalescent COVID-19. V and J are TRBV5-1 and TRBJ2-1; possible D gene TRBD2, 6 bases. Sequenced sample: peripheral blood. CDR3 coding DNA: TGCGCCAGCAGCTTGGCGGACTATCACAATGAGCAGTTCTTC. It specifies CASSLADYHNEQFF.